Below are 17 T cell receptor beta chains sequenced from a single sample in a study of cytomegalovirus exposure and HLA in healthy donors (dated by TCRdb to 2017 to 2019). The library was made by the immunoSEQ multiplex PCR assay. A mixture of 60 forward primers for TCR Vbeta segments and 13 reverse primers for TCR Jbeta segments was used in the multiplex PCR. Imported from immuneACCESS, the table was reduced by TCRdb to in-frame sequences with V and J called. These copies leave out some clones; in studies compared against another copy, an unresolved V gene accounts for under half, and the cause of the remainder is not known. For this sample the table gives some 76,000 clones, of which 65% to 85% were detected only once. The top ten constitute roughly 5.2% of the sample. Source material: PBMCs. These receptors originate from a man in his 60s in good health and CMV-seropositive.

This CDR3 reads CASSVDRGRGETQYF. The CDR3 nucleotides read TGTGCCAGCAGTGTAGACAGGGGGCGAGGAGAGACCCAGTACTTC. The V call is TRBV6-1, the J call TRBJ2-5; 10 bases agree with TRBD1. Germline V lookup: CDR1 MNHNS, CDR2 SASEGT. This CDR3 comprises 15 residues. V gave up 4 bases and J gave up 4 bases; unmatched junction bases: 6.

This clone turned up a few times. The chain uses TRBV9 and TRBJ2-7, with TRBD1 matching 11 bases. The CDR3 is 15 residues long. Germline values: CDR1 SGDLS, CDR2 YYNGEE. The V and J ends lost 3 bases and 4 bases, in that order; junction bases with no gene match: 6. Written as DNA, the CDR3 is TGTGCCAGCAGCGGAACCGGGACAGGGGGATACGAGCAGTACTTC. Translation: CASSGTGTGGYEQYF.

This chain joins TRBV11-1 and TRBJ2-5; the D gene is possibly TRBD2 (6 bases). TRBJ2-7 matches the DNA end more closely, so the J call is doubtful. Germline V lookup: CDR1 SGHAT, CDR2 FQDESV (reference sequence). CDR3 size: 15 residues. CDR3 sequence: CASSTRDFLIYEQYF. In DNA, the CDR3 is TGTGCCAGCAGCACGAGGGACTTCCTTATATACGAGCAGTACTTC.

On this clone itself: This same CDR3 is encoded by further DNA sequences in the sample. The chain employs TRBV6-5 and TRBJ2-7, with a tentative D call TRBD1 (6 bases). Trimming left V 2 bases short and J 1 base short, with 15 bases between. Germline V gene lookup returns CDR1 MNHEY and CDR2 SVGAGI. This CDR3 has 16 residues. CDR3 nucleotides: TGTGCCAGCAGTTACCCCTCAGGAAGGGGGTCCTACGAGCAGTACTTC. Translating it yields CASSYPSGRGSYEQYF.

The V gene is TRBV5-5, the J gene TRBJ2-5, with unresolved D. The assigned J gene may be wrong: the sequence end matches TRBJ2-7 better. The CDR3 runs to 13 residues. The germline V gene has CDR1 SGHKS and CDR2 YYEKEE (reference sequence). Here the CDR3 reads CASSLSWGYEQYF. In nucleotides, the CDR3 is TGTGCCAGCAGCTTGTCGTGGGGCTACGAGCAGTACTTC.

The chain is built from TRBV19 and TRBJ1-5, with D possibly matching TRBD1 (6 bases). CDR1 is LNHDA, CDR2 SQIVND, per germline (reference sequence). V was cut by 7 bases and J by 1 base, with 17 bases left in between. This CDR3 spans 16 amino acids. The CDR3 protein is CASTRGGLTSNQPQHF. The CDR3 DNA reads TGTGCCAGTACCCGGGGGGGGCTAACGAGCAATCAGCCCCAGCATTTT.

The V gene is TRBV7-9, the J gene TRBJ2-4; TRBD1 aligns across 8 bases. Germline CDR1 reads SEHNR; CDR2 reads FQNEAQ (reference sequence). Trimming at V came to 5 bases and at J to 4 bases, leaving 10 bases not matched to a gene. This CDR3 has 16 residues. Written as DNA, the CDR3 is TGTGCCAGCAGCGGGACGGAGACAGGGGCGAAAAACATTCAGTACTTC. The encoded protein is CASSGTETGAKNIQYF.

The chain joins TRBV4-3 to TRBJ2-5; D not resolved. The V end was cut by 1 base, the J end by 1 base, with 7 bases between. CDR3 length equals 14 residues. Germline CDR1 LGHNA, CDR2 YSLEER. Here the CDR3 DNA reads TGCGCCAGCAGCCAAGCGAGGAGCCAAGAGACCCAGTACTTC. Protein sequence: CASSQARSQETQYF.

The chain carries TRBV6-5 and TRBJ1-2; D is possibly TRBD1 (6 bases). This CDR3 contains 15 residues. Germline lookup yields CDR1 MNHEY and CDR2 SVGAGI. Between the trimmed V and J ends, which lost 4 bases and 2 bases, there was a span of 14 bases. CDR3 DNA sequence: TGTGCCAGCAGTTTCCTGACAGGTCGGAACTATGGCTACACCTTC. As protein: CASSFLTGRNYGYTF.

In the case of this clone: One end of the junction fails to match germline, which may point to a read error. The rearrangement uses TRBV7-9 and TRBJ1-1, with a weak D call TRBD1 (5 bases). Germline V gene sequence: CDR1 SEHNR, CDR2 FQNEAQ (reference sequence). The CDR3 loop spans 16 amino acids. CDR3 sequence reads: CSSSLGAGVMNTEAFF. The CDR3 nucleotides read TGTTCCAGCAGCTTAGGTGCGGGGGTTATGAACACTGAAGCTTTCTTT.

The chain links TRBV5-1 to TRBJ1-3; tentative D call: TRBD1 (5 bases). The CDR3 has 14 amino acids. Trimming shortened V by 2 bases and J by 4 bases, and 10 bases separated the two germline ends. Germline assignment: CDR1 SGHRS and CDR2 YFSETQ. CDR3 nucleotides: TGCGCCAGCAGCTTAGGGGCGTCAGGAAACACCATATATTTT. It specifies CASSLGASGNTIYF.

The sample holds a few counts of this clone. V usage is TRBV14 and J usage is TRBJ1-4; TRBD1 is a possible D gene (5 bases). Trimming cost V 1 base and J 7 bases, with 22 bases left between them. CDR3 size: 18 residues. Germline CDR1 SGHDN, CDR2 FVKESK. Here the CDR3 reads CASSQGGRIDILSEKLFF. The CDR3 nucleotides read TGTGCCAGCAGCCAAGGGGGGAGGATCGACATCTTGAGTGAAAAACTGTTTTTT.

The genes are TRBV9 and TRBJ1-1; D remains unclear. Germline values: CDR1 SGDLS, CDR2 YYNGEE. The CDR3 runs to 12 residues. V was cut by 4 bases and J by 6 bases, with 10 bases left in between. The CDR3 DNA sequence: TGTGCCAGCAGCAACGGGGATGCTGAAGCTTTCTTT. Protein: CASSNGDAEAFF. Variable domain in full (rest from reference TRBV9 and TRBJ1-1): DSGVTQTPKHLITATGQRVTLRCSPRSGDLSVYWYQQSLDQGLQFLIQYYNGEERAKGNILERFSAQQFPDLHSELNLSSLELGDSALYFCASSNGDAEAFFGQGTRLTVV.

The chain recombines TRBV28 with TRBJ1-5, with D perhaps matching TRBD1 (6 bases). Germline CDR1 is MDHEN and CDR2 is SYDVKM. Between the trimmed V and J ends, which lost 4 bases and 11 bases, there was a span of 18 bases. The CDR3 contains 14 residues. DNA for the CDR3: TGTGCCAGCAGTTCCCGACAGGTAGGCCGGGCCCAGCATTTT. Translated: CASSSRQVGRAQHF.

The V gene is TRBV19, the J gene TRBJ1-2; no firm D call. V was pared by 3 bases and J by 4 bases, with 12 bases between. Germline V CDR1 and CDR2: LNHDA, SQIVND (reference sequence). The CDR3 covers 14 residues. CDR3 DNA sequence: TGTGCCAGTAGTATGGACTCGCAAAGCTATGGCTACACCTTC. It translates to CASSMDSQSYGYTF.

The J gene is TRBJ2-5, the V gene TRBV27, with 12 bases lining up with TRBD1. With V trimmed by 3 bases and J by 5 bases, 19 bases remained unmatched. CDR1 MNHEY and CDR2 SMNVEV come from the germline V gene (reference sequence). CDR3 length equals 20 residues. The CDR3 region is CASSFLPPGTGGNEYETQYF. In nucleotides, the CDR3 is TGTGCCAGCAGTTTCTTACCGCCTGGGACAGGGGGCAATGAATACGAGACCCAGTACTTC.

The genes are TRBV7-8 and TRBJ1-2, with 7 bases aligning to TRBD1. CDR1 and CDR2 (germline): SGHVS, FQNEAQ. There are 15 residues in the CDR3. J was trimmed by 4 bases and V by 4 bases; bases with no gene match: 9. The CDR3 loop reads CASSSGTVDPYGYTF. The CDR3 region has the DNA TGTGCCAGCAGCTCTGGGACAGTCGACCCCTATGGCTACACCTTC. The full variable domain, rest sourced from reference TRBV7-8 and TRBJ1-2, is GAGVSQSPRYKVAKRGQDVALRCDPISGHVSLFWYQQALGQGPEFLTYFQNEAQLDKSGLPSDRFFAERPEGSVSTLKIQRTQQEDSAVYLCASSSGTVDPYGYTFGSGTRLTVV.